A selection of T cell receptor beta chains follows, all from one sample in a study of identical twins. TCRdb re-derived calls from the 5' RACE reads in MiXCR, one entry per CDR3 protein. The data show roughly 1.6 million distinct CDR3 sequences, roughly 35% seen once. The sequenced sample consisted of cord blood. The source is a newborn girl in good health. Each CDR3 is given with its conserved first and last residue. A D gene is named only where the DNA matches it firmly. Clone size is given for some rows only: seen once, a few or many times, or a class if the clone is expanded.

cdr3_length,v_call,j_call,d_call,clone_size,cdr3_nt,cdr3_aa
17,TRBV28,TRBJ1-2,NA,NA,TGTGCCAGCAGTTTAAGCCCGGTATTTGTGTGGGTGGATGGCTACACCTTC,CASSLSPVFVWVDGYTF
14,TRBV24-1,TRBJ2-7,NA,NA,TGTGCCACCGGGGGACACCGGCCCTACAATGAGCAGTACTTC,CATGGHRPYNEQYF
13,TRBV7-9,TRBJ1-2,NA,NA,TGTGCCAGCAGCTTAATGGGGGATTATGGCTACACCTTC,CASSLMGDYGYTF
15,TRBV28,TRBJ2-2,TRBD2,few,TGTGCCAGCAGTTTACTAGCGGGAACAAGATCGGAGCTGTTTTTT,CASSLLAGTRSELFF
15,TRBV20-1,TRBJ2-3,NA,NA,TGCAGTGCTAGAGATTCTGGCCCATCCACAGATACGCAGTATTTT,CSARDSGPSTDTQYF
15,TRBV5-1,TRBJ1-1,NA,NA,TGCGCCAGCAGCTTAGGGGAGGGGTTAAACACTGAAGCTTTCTTT,CASSLGEGLNTEAFF
13,TRBV3-1,TRBJ1-2,NA,many,TGTGCCAGCAGCCCAGGGATAAACTATGGCTACACCTTC,CASSPGINYGYTF
16,TRBV6-2/TRBV6-3,TRBJ1-2,TRBD1,few,TGTGCCAGCAGATCAGGGGGCGCAGGATCCTACTATGGCTACACCTTC,CASRSGGAGSYYGYTF
12,TRBV24-1,TRBJ2-1,TRBD2,few,TGTGCCACTAGCGGGGCTCCCAATGAGCAGTTCTTC,CATSGAPNEQFF
15,TRBV6-1,TRBJ2-1,TRBD2,NA,TGTGCCAGCAGTGAATGGCGGGAGGCCTACAATGAGCAGTTCTTC,CASSEWREAYNEQFF
12,TRBV20-1,TRBJ1-1,NA,NA,TGCAGTGCTACCCCCGGGAACACTGAAGCTTTCTTT,CSATPGNTEAFF
14,TRBV4-1,TRBJ1-1,TRBD1,few,TGCGCCAGCAGCCAGCCGGGACAGGGGGCTGAAGCTTTCTTT,CASSQPGQGAEAFF
21,TRBV10-3,TRBJ1-5,NA,NA,TGTGCCATCAGTGAGTCCGCCGGGGCAGGGGCGGGGAGGAATAGCAATCAGCCCCAGCATTTT,CAISESAGAGAGRNSNQPQHF
14,TRBV3-1,TRBJ1-2,NA,once,TGTGCCAGCAGCCAAGAGGGAGGGCCCTCTGGCTACACCTTC,CASSQEGGPSGYTF
15,TRBV12-3/TRBV12-4,TRBJ2-7,NA,NA,TGTGCCGGCAGTTTACTGGCGGGGTCCTACAATGAGCAGTACTTC,CAGSLLAGSYNEQYF
15,TRBV2,TRBJ2-3,TRBD1,once,TGTGCCAGCAGTACCGGGACAGGCTTCACAGATACGCAGTATTTT,CASSTGTGFTDTQYF
19,TRBV3-1,TRBJ2-1,TRBD2,NA,TGTGCCAGCAGCCAAGAGGGAACGGGACTAGGGTCTTCCTACAATGAGCAGTTCTTC,CASSQEGTGLGSSYNEQFF
14,TRBV28,TRBJ2-7,TRBD1,NA,TGTGCCAGCAATACAGGGGCGAACTACAATGAGCAGTACTTC,CASNTGANYNEQYF
15,TRBV20-1,TRBJ1-2,TRBD1,NA,TGCAGTGCTAGAGATCCCCGGACAGGCCACTATGGCTACACCTTC,CSARDPRTGHYGYTF
16,TRBV3-1,TRBJ2-4,TRBD2,NA,TGTGCCAGCAGCCAAACTAGCGCCTTAGCCAAAAACATTCAGTACTTC,CASSQTSALAKNIQYF
14,TRBV7-9,TRBJ2-7,NA,NA,TGTGCCAGCAGCGGAGGAAGACAGGCCTACGAGCAGTACTTC,CASSGGRQAYEQYF
15,TRBV4-2,TRBJ1-2,NA,NA,TGTGCCAGCAGCCAAGTAGCAGGCGCTAACTATGGCTACACCTTC,CASSQVAGANYGYTF
17,TRBV20-1,TRBJ2-2,TRBD2,few,TGCAGTGCTAGAGGACTAAGCGGGGGGGCGAACACCGGGGAGCTGTTTTTT,CSARGLSGGANTGELFF
15,TRBV11-2,TRBJ2-7,NA,NA,TGTGCCAGCAGCTTCCTATCTGACAAGTTTGGTGAGCAGTACTTC,CASSFLSDKFGEQYF
15,TRBV7-2,TRBJ1-5,TRBD1,few,TGTGCCAGCAGCTTCTTCAGGGGGGACAATCAGCCCCAGCATTTT,CASSFFRGDNQPQHF
15,TRBV20-1,TRBJ2-3,TRBD2,few,TGCAGTGCTAGCCCGGGACTAGCAGACACAGATACGCAGTATTTT,CSASPGLADTDTQYF
14,TRBV20-1,TRBJ2-3,NA,NA,TGCAGTGCTAGGGGGGGCCGGAGCACAGATACGCAGTATTTT,CSARGGRSTDTQYF
15,TRBV7-9,TRBJ2-7,NA,few,TGTGCCAGCAGCTTAGAACTATACTCCTACAATGAGCAGTACTTC,CASSLELYSYNEQYF
13,TRBV29-1,TRBJ2-3,TRBD1,many,TGCAGCGTTGAAGGACAGGGCAGGGATACGCAGTATTTT,CSVEGQGRDTQYF
15,TRBV7-9,TRBJ2-7,TRBD1,few,TGTGCCAGCAGCTTGGACAGGGTGGGCTCCTACGAGCAGTACTTC,CASSLDRVGSYEQYF
14,TRBV7-2,TRBJ2-6,NA,many,TGTGCCAGCACCAAATCATCTGGGGCCAACGTCCTGACTTTC,CASTKSSGANVLTF
15,TRBV2,TRBJ2-1,TRBD2,few,TGTGCCAGCGATATAGCGGGAGGAGGAGGGAATGAGCAGTTCTTC,CASDIAGGGGNEQFF
15,TRBV10-3,TRBJ2-1,NA,few,TGTGCCATCAGTGATGGAGAGGGAGGATTCGATGAGCAGTTCTTC,CAISDGEGGFDEQFF
13,TRBV2,TRBJ1-5,NA,NA,TGTGCCAGCAGGGACGCTTTCAATCAGCCCCAGCATTTT,CASRDAFNQPQHF
15,TRBV20-1,TRBJ1-2,NA,few,TGCAGTGCTAGATCCCCGGGCGGACATACCTATGGCTACACCTTC,CSARSPGGHTYGYTF
15,TRBV20-1,TRBJ2-1,TRBD2,few,TGCAGTGCTAGCTGGCTGGGACTAGTCGGCAATGAGCAGTTCTTC,CSASWLGLVGNEQFF
15,TRBV20-1,TRBJ2-7,TRBD2,once,TGCAGTGCTAGAGGACTAGCGGGAGGGGACGATGAGCAGTACTTC,CSARGLAGGDDEQYF
13,TRBV29-1,TRBJ2-3,NA,many,TGCACCATTGGATGGGGAAGCACAGATACGCAGTATTTT,CTIGWGSTDTQYF
15,TRBV12-3/TRBV12-4,TRBJ1-1,TRBD1,few,TGTGCCAGCAGGGGACAGGGGGCAGGGAACACTGAAGCTTTCTTT,CASRGQGAGNTEAFF
13,TRBV28,TRBJ2-7,TRBD1,NA,TGTGCCAGCAGAAGCAGGGGGACCTACGAGCAGTACTTC,CASRSRGTYEQYF
16,TRBV9,TRBJ2-3,TRBD2,few,TGTGCCAGCAGCGTAGTCACTAGCGGTACCACAGATACGCAGTATTTT,CASSVVTSGTTDTQYF
14,TRBV6-5,TRBJ1-5,NA,NA,TGTGCCAGCAGTTACGATGGGGGAGCCCAGCCCCAGCATTTT,CASSYDGGAQPQHF
14,TRBV20-1,TRBJ1-6,NA,NA,TGCAGTGCAAAGAACAGGGTTTATAATTCACCCCTCCACTTT,CSAKNRVYNSPLHF
13,TRBV5-1,TRBJ2-3,NA,few,TGCGCCAGCAGCTGGCTAGCGTCAGATACGCAGTATTTT,CASSWLASDTQYF
10,TRBV2,TRBJ2-1,NA,NA,TGTGCCAGCAAAGGGGCTGAGCAGTTCTTC,CASKGAEQFF
15,TRBV4-2,TRBJ2-1,TRBD2,NA,TGTGCCAGCGGCCGCGAGCGGGGCGGCTACAATGAGCAGTTCTTC,CASGRERGGYNEQFF
12,TRBV25-1,TRBJ1-2,NA,few,TGTGCCAGCAGTGCCTCGAGGGGTGGCTACACCTTC,CASSASRGGYTF
11,TRBV20-1,TRBJ2-4,NA,few,TGCAGTGCTAGAGTTCCAAACATTCAGTACTTC,CSARVPNIQYF
14,TRBV18,TRBJ2-1,TRBD1,few,TGTGCCAGCTCACCAGGGACAGGGACCAATGAGCAGTTCTTC,CASSPGTGTNEQFF
17,TRBV15,TRBJ1-2,TRBD1,few,TGTGCCACCAGCAGCTCCCGGGACAGGCTTCCTAACTATGGCTACACCTTC,CATSSSRDRLPNYGYTF
13,TRBV3-1,TRBJ2-7,NA,many,TGTGCCAGCAGCCAAGATATATCCTACGAGCAGTACTTC,CASSQDISYEQYF
12,TRBV20-1,TRBJ1-2,NA,NA,TGCAGTGCTAGAGATTGGGCCCTCGGCTACACCTTC,CSARDWALGYTF
14,TRBV5-1,TRBJ2-3,NA,few,TGCGCCAGCAGCCCCCGCAGCGCGGCAGATACGCAGTATTTT,CASSPRSAADTQYF
14,TRBV3-1,TRBJ2-3,NA,NA,TGTGCCAGCAGCCAAGTAAGGGTCCCAGATACGCAGTATTTT,CASSQVRVPDTQYF
16,TRBV9,TRBJ2-3,NA,NA,TGTGCCAGCAGCGCACCGTCCGGGGCGCCCACAGATACGCAGTATTTT,CASSAPSGAPTDTQYF